This TCR beta chain was profiled in a study of T cell changes during pregnancy in multiple sclerosis. In this sample, this clone turned up once. The CDR3 length is 16 residues. The J segment lost 5 bases and the V segment lost 4 bases, leaving 13 bases of the junction unmatched. Germline V gene lookup returns CDR1 SGDLS and CDR2 YYNGEE. Using immunoSEQ multiplex PCR, the repertoire was profiled, and TCRdb retains in-frame clones only, with some absent. The sample carries 66,000 or so clones, about 90% recorded once. The receptor's source is a female donor in good health, enrolled as a control in a pregnancy study. Here the sequenced sample was peripheral blood, taken in the first trimester of pregnancy. This sequence joins TRBV9 and TRBJ2-7; 9 bases agree with TRBD2. This CDR3 is CASSPQIAGGQNEQYF. In DNA, the CDR3 is TGTGCCAGCAGCCCCCAAATTGCGGGGGGGCAGAACGAGCAGTACTTC.